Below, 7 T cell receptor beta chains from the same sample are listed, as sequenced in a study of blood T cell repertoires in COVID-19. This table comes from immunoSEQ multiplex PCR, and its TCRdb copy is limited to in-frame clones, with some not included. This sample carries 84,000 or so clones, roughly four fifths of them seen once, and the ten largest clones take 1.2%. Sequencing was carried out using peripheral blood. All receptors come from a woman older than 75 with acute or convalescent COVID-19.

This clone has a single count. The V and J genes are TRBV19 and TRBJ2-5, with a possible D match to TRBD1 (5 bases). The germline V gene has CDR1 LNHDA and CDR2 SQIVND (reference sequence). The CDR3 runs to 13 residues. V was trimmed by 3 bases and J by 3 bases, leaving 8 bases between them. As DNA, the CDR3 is TGTGCCAGTAGTATCAGGGCGGAAGAGACCCAGTACTTC. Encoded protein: CASSIRAEETQYF.

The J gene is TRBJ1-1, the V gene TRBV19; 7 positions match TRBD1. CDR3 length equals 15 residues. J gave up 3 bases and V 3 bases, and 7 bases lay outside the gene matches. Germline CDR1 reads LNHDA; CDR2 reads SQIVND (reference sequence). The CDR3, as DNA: TGTGCCAGTAGTATTGGTGCAGGGGGGTACACTGAAGCTTTCTTT. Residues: CASSIGAGGYTEAFF. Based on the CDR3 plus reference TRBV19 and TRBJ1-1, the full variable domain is DGGITQSPKYLFRKEGQNVTLSCEQNLNHDAMYWYRQDPGQGLRLIYYSQIVNDFQKGDIAEGYSVSREKKESFPLTVTSAQKNPTAFYLCASSIGAGGYTEAFFGQGTRLTVV.

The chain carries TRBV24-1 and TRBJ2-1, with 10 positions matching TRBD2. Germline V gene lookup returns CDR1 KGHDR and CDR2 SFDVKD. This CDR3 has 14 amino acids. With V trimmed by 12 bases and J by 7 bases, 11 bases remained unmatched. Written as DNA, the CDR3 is TGTGCCGCCAAGCGGGAGGGCAAGGAGAATGAGCAGTTCTTC. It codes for CAAKREGKENEQFF.

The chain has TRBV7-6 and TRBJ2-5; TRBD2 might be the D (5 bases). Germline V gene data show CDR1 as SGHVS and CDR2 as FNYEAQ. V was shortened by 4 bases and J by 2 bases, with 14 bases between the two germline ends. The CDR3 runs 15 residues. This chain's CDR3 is CASSWEAAKQETQYF. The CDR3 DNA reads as TGTGCCAGCAGCTGGGAAGCGGCCAAACAAGAGACCCAGTACTTC.

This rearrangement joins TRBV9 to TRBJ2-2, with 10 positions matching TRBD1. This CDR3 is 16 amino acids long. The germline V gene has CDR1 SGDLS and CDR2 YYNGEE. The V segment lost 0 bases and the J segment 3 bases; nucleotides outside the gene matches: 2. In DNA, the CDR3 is TGTGCCAGCAGCGTAGGGGACAGGGGATACACCGGGGAGCTGTTTTTT. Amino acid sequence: CASSVGDRGYTGELFF.

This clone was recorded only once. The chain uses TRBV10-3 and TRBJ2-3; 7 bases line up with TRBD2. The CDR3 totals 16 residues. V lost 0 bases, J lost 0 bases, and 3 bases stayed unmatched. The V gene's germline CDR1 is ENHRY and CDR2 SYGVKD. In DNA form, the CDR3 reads TGTGCCATCAGTGAGTCGGAGCGGGACAGCACAGATACGCAGTATTTT. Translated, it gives CAISESERDSTDTQYF.

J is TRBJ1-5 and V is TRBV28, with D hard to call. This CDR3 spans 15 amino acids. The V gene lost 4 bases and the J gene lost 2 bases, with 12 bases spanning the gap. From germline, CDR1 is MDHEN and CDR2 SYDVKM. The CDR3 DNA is TGTGCCAGCAGTTCTAGGGTGAGGGGCAATCAGCCCCAGCATTTT. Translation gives CASSSRVRGNQPQHF.